This T cell receptor (beta chain) derives from a study of T cells in Graves' hyperthyroidism and ophthalmopathy. Graves' hyperthyroidism is called stable when ophthalmopathy does not progress within 18 months. The PBMCs were taken from more than 8 ml of fresh peripheral blood. Template material for amplifying TCR beta CDR3 regions consisted of RNA transcripts. Initially, a first-round RT-PCR of the TCR CDR3 employed the HTBI primer set. TCRdb reprocessed the multiplex PCR reads with MiXCR, giving one entry per CDR3 protein. The table shows 350,000 to 500,000 distinct CDR3 sequences, with approximately 14% occurring only once. This clonotype was counted many times. This CDR3 spans 16 amino acids. V dropped 1 base and J dropped 0 bases, with 10 bases sitting between them. CDR1 is SGHTA and CDR2 is FQGNSA in the germline V gene.

This sequence was found in a woman younger than 30 with Graves' hyperthyroidism. J is TRBJ2-4 and V is TRBV7-2; no firm D call. The sequenced material came from blood. The CDR3, as DNA: TGTGCCAGCAGCTTAGGACGAGAAATAGCCAAAAACATTCAGTACTTC. Its protein is CASSLGREIAKNIQYF. The whole variable domain, remainder taken from reference TRBV7-2 and TRBJ2-4, is GAGVSQSPSNKVTEKGKDVELRCDPISGHTALYWYRQSLGQGLEFLIYFQGNSAPDKSGLPSDRFSAERTGGSVSTLTIQRTQQEDSAVYLCASSLGREIAKNIQYFGAGTRLSVL.